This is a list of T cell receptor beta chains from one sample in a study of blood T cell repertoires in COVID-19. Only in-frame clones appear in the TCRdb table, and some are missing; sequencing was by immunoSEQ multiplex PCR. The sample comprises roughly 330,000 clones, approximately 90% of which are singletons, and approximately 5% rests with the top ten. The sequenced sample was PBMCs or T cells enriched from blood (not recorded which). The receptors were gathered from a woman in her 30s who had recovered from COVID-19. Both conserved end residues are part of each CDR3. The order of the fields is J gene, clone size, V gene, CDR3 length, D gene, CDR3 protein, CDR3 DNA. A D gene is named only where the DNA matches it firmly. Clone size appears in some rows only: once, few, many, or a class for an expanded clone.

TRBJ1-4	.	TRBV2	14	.	CASSEGQRGEKLFF	TGTGCCAGCAGTGAAGGACAACGTGGGGAAAAACTGTTTTTT
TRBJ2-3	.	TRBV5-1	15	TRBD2	CASSHSGGYTDTQYF	TGCGCCAGCAGCCACAGCGGGGGCTACACAGATACGCAGTATTTT
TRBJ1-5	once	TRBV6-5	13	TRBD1	CASSGTGGKPQHF	TGTGCCAGCAGCGGGACAGGGGGCAAGCCCCAGCATTTT
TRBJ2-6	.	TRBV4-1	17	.	CASSGGAGPPGANVLTF	TGCGCCAGCAGTGGGGGGGCAGGTCCCCCTGGGGCCAACGTCCTGACTTTC
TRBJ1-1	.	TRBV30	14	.	CAWSPQGFRAEAFF	TGTGCCTGGAGCCCACAGGGATTCCGGGCTGAAGCTTTCTTT
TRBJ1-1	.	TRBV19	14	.	CASTPVSPLVEAFF	TGTGCCAGTACCCCTGTCTCTCCCCTTGTAGAAGCTTTCTTT
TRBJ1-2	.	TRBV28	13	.	CASNAGGTYGYTF	TGTGCCAGCAACGCGGGGGGGACCTATGGCTACACCTTC
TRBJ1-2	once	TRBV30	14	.	CAWTPTGRGYGYTF	TGTGCCTGGACCCCGACAGGACGAGGGTATGGCTACACCTTC
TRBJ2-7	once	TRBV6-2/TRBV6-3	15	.	CASSYPRTAAYEQYF	TGTGCCAGCAGTTACCCAAGGACAGCAGCCTACGAGCAGTACTTC
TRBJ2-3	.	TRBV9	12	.	CASSVAADTQYF	TGTGCCAGCAGCGTAGCGGCAGATACGCAGTATTTT
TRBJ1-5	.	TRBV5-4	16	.	CASSLGGRGGNQPQHF	TGTGCCAGCAGCTTGGGGGGGAGGGGTGGCAATCAGCCCCAGCATTTT
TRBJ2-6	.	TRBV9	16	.	CASSVVPNLKANVLTF	TGTGCCAGCAGCGTAGTACCCAACTTGAAGGCCAACGTCCTGACTTTC
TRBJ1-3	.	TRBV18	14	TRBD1	CASSQDRVGNTIYF	TGTGCCAGCTCACAAGACAGGGTCGGGAACACCATATATTTT
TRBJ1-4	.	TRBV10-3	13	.	CAISPNTGEKLFF	TGTGCCATCAGCCCCAACACGGGGGAAAAACTGTTTTTT
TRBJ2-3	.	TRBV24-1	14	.	CATSLARHTDTQYF	TGTGCCACCAGTTTGGCCAGACACACAGATACGCAGTATTTT
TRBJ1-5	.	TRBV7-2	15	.	CASSLEFNSNQPQHF	TGTGCCAGCAGCTTAGAATTTAATAGCAATCAGCCCCAGCATTTT
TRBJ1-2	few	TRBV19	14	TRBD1	CASSPIRGGGGYTF	TGTGCCAGTAGCCCGATAAGAGGGGGCGGTGGCTACACCTTC
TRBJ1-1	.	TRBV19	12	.	CASSILSTEAFF	TGTGCCAGTAGTATCCTCAGTACTGAAGCTTTCTTT
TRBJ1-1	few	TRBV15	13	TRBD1	CATSLQGPTEAFF	TGTGCCACCAGCTTACAGGGGCCCACTGAAGCTTTCTTT
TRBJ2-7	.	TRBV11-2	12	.	CASSSGPYEQYF	TGTGCCAGCAGCTCCGGTCCCTACGAGCAGTACTTC
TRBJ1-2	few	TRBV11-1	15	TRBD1	CASSPGTGANYGYTF	TGTGCCAGCAGCCCCGGGACAGGTGCTAACTATGGCTACACCTTC
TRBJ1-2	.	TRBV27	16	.	CASSLIRQGFSYGYTF	TGTGCCAGCAGTTTAATTCGGCAGGGGTTTAGCTATGGCTACACCTTC
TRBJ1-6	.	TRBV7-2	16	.	CASSLAGTASYSPLHF	TGTGCCAGCAGCTTAGCCGGGACTGCATCATATTCACCCCTCCACTTT
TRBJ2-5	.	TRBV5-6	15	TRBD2	CASSRLAGGRETQYF	TGTGCCAGCAGTCGACTAGCGGGGGGGCGGGAGACCCAGTACTTC
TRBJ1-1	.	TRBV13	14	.	CASSLGLGGTEAFF	TGTGCCAGCAGCTTAGGCCTTGGGGGGACTGAAGCTTTCTTT
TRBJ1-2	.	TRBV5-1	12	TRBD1	CASSLGQGGYTF	TGCGCCAGCAGCTTGGGACAGGGGGGCTACACCTTC
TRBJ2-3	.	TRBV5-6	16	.	CASSLLAETFTDTQYF	TGTGCCAGCAGCTTGTTGGCGGAGACGTTCACAGATACGCAGTATTTT
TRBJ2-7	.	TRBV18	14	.	CASSPPTRSYEQYF	TGTGCCAGCTCACCACCCACGAGGAGTTACGAGCAGTACTTC
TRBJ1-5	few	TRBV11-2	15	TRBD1	CASSLDTGGFQPQHF	TGTGCCAGCAGCTTAGATACAGGGGGCTTTCAGCCCCAGCATTTT
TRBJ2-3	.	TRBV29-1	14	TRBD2	CSVRGVSATDTQYF	TGCAGCGTGCGGGGGGTCTCGGCCACAGATACGCAGTATTTT